These T cell receptor beta chains were read from a single sample in a study of post-analysis software for immune sequencing data. One entry per CDR3 protein results from TCRdb running MiXCR on the PCR reads. The data show roughly 580,000 distinct CDR3 sequences, with roughly 40% seen just once and 1.5% to 2% held by the top ten. Sequencing used blood. The receptor set was obtained from a girl between 5 and 17 years old with multiple sclerosis. Each CDR3 is given with its conserved first and last residue.

TRBJ1-1,14,TRBV11-2,CASSSGFMNTEAFF
TRBJ2-7,13,TRBV12-3/TRBV12-4,CASSKGQLYEQYF
TRBJ2-1,16,TRBV7-2,CASSLPTSGSYREQFF
TRBJ2-6,18,TRBV7-9,CASSLPRGSPSGANVLTF
TRBJ2-1,15,TRBV4-1,CASSQEIDGIVEQFF
TRBJ2-7,15,TRBV7-3,CASSLTGTGSHEQYF
TRBJ1-1,10,TRBV29-1,CGVAHTEAFF
TRBJ2-2,16,TRBV7-7,CASSFHSGTSTGELFF
TRBJ2-3,14,TRBV9,CASSVARGTDTQYF
TRBJ2-7,12,TRBV20-1,CSAQGERYEQYF
TRBJ1-4,14,TRBV2,CASSRTVPNEKLFF
TRBJ2-3,15,TRBV20-1,CSALRGSGGTDTQYF
TRBJ2-7,13,TRBV20-1,CSARLGGYYEQYF
TRBJ2-3,16,TRBV9,CASSVVGTAILHTQYF
TRBJ2-7,15,TRBV6-5,CASSSGGTGTYEQYF
TRBJ2-7,14,TRBV5-1,CASSPGQDLYEQYF
TRBJ2-3,14,TRBV20-1,CSGKGQGGADTQYF
TRBJ2-4,16,TRBV7-2,CASSPTGGGAKNIQYF
TRBJ2-6,18,TRBV5-1,CASSQDRALVWGANVLTF
TRBJ2-1,18,TRBV9,CASSVAITSGSYYNEQFF
TRBJ2-1,14,TRBV12-3/TRBV12-4,CASSLTRIYNGQFF
TRBJ2-7,10,TRBV20-1,CSAWTGEQYF
TRBJ2-1,15,TRBV4-1,CASSRGLAGYNEQFF
TRBJ2-5,14,TRBV12-3/TRBV12-4,CASSGRARQETQYF
NA,13,TRBV12-3/TRBV12-4,CASRRDRTYEQYF
TRBJ2-7,14,TRBV7-9,CASSDRVISYEQYF
TRBJ2-7,17,TRBV7-2,CASSLRLAEARSYEQYF
TRBJ1-5,13,TRBV12-3/TRBV12-4,CASRQASNQPQHF
TRBJ1-2,17,TRBV5-1,CASSARIGLSANYGYTF
TRBJ2-4,15,TRBV24-1,CATSDLASGRYEQYF
TRBJ1-2,12,TRBV7-2,CASSSFGRGYTF
TRBJ1-1,15,TRBV4-1,CASSQDRAGGTEAFF
TRBJ2-6,18,TRBV9,CASSSPGTSSSGTNVLTF
TRBJ2-1,15,TRBV20-1,CSATGLAGVNNEQFF
TRBJ1-2,12,TRBV12-5,CASGLSSHGYTF
TRBJ2-7,17,TRBV7-6,CASSSFIPGLAYYEQYF
TRBJ2-7,15,TRBV10-3,CAISEGSGSSYEQYF
TRBJ2-1,15,TRBV12-3/TRBV12-4,CASRGLAGGRNEQFF
TRBJ1-2,14,TRBV12-3/TRBV12-4,CASSLVRGVSGYTF
TRBJ2-1,14,TRBV3-1,CASTEGGAYNEQFF
TRBJ2-6,19,TRBV5-1,CASSQTSGESYLGANVLTF
TRBJ2-3,14,TRBV5-1,CASRWTGSTDTQYF
TRBJ1-1,12,TRBV6-6,CASGVPNTEAFF
TRBJ2-1,13,TRBV20-1,CSAPRQGRSEQFF
TRBJ1-2,16,TRBV7-9,CASSTEAGEGLYGYTF
TRBJ2-1,15,TRBV5-1,CASSLTASGVNEQFF
TRBJ2-1,17,TRBV20-1,CSAREQAWRGSYNEQFF